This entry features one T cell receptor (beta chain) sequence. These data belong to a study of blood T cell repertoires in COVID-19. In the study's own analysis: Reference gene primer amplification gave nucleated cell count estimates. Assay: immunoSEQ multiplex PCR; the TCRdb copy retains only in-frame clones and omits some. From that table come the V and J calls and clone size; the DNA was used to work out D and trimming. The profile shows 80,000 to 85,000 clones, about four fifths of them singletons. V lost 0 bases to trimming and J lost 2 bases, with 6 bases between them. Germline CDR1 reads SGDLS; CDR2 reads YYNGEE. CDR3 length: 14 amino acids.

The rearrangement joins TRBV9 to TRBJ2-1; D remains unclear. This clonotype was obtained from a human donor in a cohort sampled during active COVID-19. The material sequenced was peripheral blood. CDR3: CASSVASAYNEQFF. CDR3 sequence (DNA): TGTGCCAGCAGCGTAGCTTCCGCCTACAATGAGCAGTTCTTC. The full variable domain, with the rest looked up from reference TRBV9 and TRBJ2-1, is DSGVTQTPKHLITATGQRVTLRCSPRSGDLSVYWYQQSLDQGLQFLIQYYNGEERAKGNILERFSAQQFPDLHSELNLSSLELGDSALYFCASSVASAYNEQFFGPGTRLTVL.